These T cell receptor beta chains were read from a single sample in a study of CD8+CD57+ T cells in acquired aplastic anemia. TCRdb fed the reads into MiXCR, producing one record per CDR3 protein. The data hold some 42,000 distinct CDR3 sequences, with 68% observed a single time. The sequencing input was sorted CD4+, CD8+, or CD8+CD57+ T cells (not recorded which) from PBMCs. These receptors were obtained from a human donor in good health, serving as a control. Each CDR3 is given with its conserved first and last residue. Fields, in order: clone size, V gene, D gene, J gene, CDR3 DNA, CDR3 protein. A D gene is named only where the DNA matches it firmly. Not every row has a clone size; where given, it reads once, few, many or a size class.

size: NA
V: TRBV9
D: NA
J: TRBJ2-2
DNA: TGTGCCAGCAGCGTACAAACCACCGGGGAGCTGTTTTTT
CDR3: CASSVQTTGELFF

size: NA
V: TRBV6-1
D: TRBD2
J: TRBJ2-5
DNA: TGTGCCAGCAGTCCGACTAGCGTGGGAGAGACCCAGTACTTC
CDR3: CASSPTSVGETQYF

size: NA
V: TRBV7-6
D: NA
J: TRBJ2-7
DNA: TGTGCCAGCAGCTACACGGGACGATCACTTTTGGAGCAGTACTTC
CDR3: CASSYTGRSLLEQYF

size: NA
V: TRBV29-1
D: NA
J: TRBJ1-6
DNA: TGCAGCGTGGGGAGGGAGCGCTCACCCCTCCACTTT
CDR3: CSVGRERSPLHF

size: NA
V: TRBV5-2
D: NA
J: TRBJ2-7
DNA: TGCGCCAGCAGCTTTGACCGTTCCTACGAGCAGTACTTC
CDR3: CASSFDRSYEQYF

size: NA
V: TRBV20-1
D: NA
J: TRBJ2-7
DNA: TGCAGTGCTAGAGGGAATAGGACCTACGAGCAGTACTTC
CDR3: CSARGNRTYEQYF

size: NA
V: TRBV20-1
D: NA
J: TRBJ2-7
DNA: TGCAGTGCTAGCGTGACCTCCTACGAGCAGTACTTC
CDR3: CSASVTSYEQYF

size: NA
V: TRBV20-1
D: TRBD2
J: TRBJ2-5
DNA: TGCAGTGCTAGAGGCGGGGGGACACAAGAGACCCAGTACTTC
CDR3: CSARGGGTQETQYF

size: NA
V: TRBV15
D: NA
J: TRBJ1-4
DNA: TGTGCCACCAGCAGAGGGGCAGGAGCAACTAATGAAAAACTGTTTTTT
CDR3: CATSRGAGATNEKLFF

size: NA
V: TRBV2
D: NA
J: TRBJ1-2
DNA: TGTGCCAGCAGCCTCGGGGACATACGTCAAGGCTACACCTTC
CDR3: CASSLGDIRQGYTF

size: many
V: TRBV28
D: NA
J: TRBJ1-5
DNA: TGTGCCAGCAGTTTTATGCAGGGAAATCAGCCCCAGCATTTT
CDR3: CASSFMQGNQPQHF

size: NA
V: TRBV29-1
D: NA
J: TRBJ2-5
DNA: TGCAGCGGGGGGGCCGTTCAAGAGACCCAGTACTTC
CDR3: CSGGAVQETQYF

size: once
V: TRBV30
D: TRBD1
J: TRBJ1-5
DNA: TGTGCCTGGAGTGTTTCAGGGGGTCAGCCCCAGCATTTT
CDR3: CAWSVSGGQPQHF